The clone carrying this TCR beta chain occurred a few times. The antigen remains unidentified. Sample-barcoded 5' priming and a J-beta primer mix drove a second PCR of roughly 7 to 11 cycles. MiXCR, run by TCRdb on the 5' RACE reads, gives a single entry per CDR3 protein. Of roughly 1.7 million distinct CDR3 sequences listed, about 31% are singletons. These data originate in a study of blood T cells in healthy people across ages. Germline V gives CDR1 DFQATT, CDR2 SNEGSKA (reference sequence). The V segment lost 0 bases and the J segment 10 bases; nucleotides outside the gene matches: 9. The CDR3 contains 14 residues. Overall study results and limits: While age rose, TCR beta diversity per million T cells dropped in a roughly linear way. Naive and antigen-experienced cells were not separated, limiting conclusive comparison.

The chain couples TRBV20-1 to TRBJ2-1; TRBD2 matches 7 bases. The receptor's source is a woman aged 25-40 years in good health. Input material: blood. The CDR3 DNA reads as TGCAGTGCTAGAGATAGGGAGGGATACAGAGAGCAGTTCTTC. Its protein is CSARDREGYREQFF.